The 20 T cell receptor beta chains listed next were all sequenced from one sample in a study of T-cell reconstitution after alpha-beta-depleted transplantation in children. As it was prepared, the TCRbeta library received unique molecular identifiers. TCRdb used MiXCR to reprocess the PCR reads, holding one entry per CDR3 protein. The sample has around 440,000 distinct CDR3 sequences; 15% to 20% are singletons. The sequenced sample was PBMCs, mostly from graft donor cells, obtained 360 days after TCRalphabeta/CD19-depleted stem cell transplant. Receptor source: a boy in the first two years of life who had a stem cell transplant for Wiskott-Aldrich syndrome, so the T cells may come from the graft donor.

This chain links TRBV25-1 with TRBJ2-1, with D hard to call. CDR1 and CDR2 (germline): MGHDK, SYGVNS. V lost 6 bases to trimming and J lost 5 bases, with 8 bases between them. The CDR3 consists of 12 residues. In DNA, the CDR3 is TGTGCCAGCAGACCAGGACACAATGAGCAGTTCTTC. The encoded protein is CASRPGHNEQFF. Variable domain in full (rest from reference TRBV25-1 and TRBJ2-1): EADIYQTPRYLVIGTGKKITLECSQTMGHDKMYWYQQDPGMELHLIHYSYGVNSTEKGDLSSESTVSRIRTEHFPLTLESARPSHTSQYLCASRPGHNEQFFGPGTRLTVL.

This chain joins TRBV20-1 and TRBJ2-2, with TRBD1 matching over 11 bases. The CDR3 is 14 residues long. Per germline, CDR1 DFQATT and CDR2 SNEGSKA (reference sequence). Trimming cost V 5 bases and J 4 bases; bases outside gene matches: 3. Here the CDR3 DNA reads TGCAGTGCTCGGGGGACAGGGGGCACCGGGGAGCTGTTTTTT. Protein sequence: CSARGTGGTGELFF.

CDR3 coding DNA: TGTGCCTCCAGGGGGACAACCTACGAGCAGTACTTC. Residues: CASRGTTYEQYF. The V call is TRBV10-3, the J call TRBJ2-7; 7 bases are shared with TRBD1. Germline trimming cut 11 bases from V and 2 bases from J; bases unmatched to any gene: 6. CDR3 length: 12 amino acids. Germline CDR1 reads ENHRY; CDR2 reads SYGVKD.

The rearrangement uses TRBV18 and TRBJ2-3, with 9 bases aligning to TRBD2. The CDR3 contains 17 residues. V was clipped by 6 bases and J by 4 bases; unmatched bases: 14. The germline V gene has CDR1 KGHSH and CDR2 LQKENI. The CDR3 spells CASSLFIGSGSSDTQYF. CDR3 DNA sequence: TGTGCCAGCTCCCTATTCATTGGTAGCGGGAGCTCAGATACGCAGTATTTT.

V gene TRBV7-2 combines with J gene TRBJ2-7, with 9 bases aligning to TRBD1. This CDR3 is 16 amino acids long. V lost 3 bases and J lost 2; bases outside the gene matches: 8. Germline V gene sequence: CDR1 SGHTA, CDR2 FQGNSA. This chain's CDR3 is CASSFSGTGRPYEQYF. The CDR3 nucleotides are TGTGCCAGCAGCTTTTCCGGGACAGGGAGACCCTACGAGCAGTACTTC.

This clonotype has a handful of counts. This chain links TRBV4-3 with TRBJ1-6; weak D call: TRBD1 (5 bases). Germline CDR1 LGHNA, CDR2 YSLEER. This CDR3 is built from 17 residues. The V gene lost 4 bases and the J gene lost 6 bases, with 19 bases spanning the gap. CDR3 loop: CASSRRLGEAGNSPLHF. CDR3 bases: TGCGCCAGCAGCCGAAGATTGGGGGAGGCCGGTAATTCACCCCTCCACTTT.

This clonotype was seen a handful of times. This chain connects TRBV5-1 to TRBJ2-2; no firm D call. The CDR3 loop spans 13 amino acids. The V gene's germline CDR1 is SGHRS and CDR2 YFSETQ. V lost 5 bases to trimming and J lost 0 bases, with 5 bases between them. CDR3 DNA sequence: TGCGCCAGCAGACATACGAACACCGGGGAGCTGTTTTTT. This encodes CASRHTNTGELFF.

This clonotype turned up a few times. V and J are TRBV5-1 and TRBJ2-3; 10 nucleotides agree with TRBD2. The ends lost 4 bases at V and 5 bases at J; junction bases unmatched: 13. The CDR3 consists of 17 residues. The germline gives CDR1 SGHRS, CDR2 YFSETQ. As DNA, the CDR3 is TGCGCCAGCAGCCCTCTGGTGGAGGCTAGCGGGGGAGATACGCAGTATTTT. It is translated as CASSPLVEASGGDTQYF.

This chain joins TRBV5-4 and TRBJ2-3, with D unresolved. Trimming left V 0 bases short and J 4 bases short, with 9 bases between. Germline V gene data show CDR1 as SGHNT and CDR2 as YYREEE (reference sequence). This CDR3 has 14 amino acids. CDR3 nucleotide sequence: TGTGCCAGCAGCTTGGGTAGCCGTCCAGATACGCAGTATTTT. Protein: CASSLGSRPDTQYF.

This clonotype was found a few times. The chain combines TRBV29-1 with TRBJ1-1; D not resolved. The CDR3 length is 13 residues. CDR1 is SQVTM and CDR2 is ANQGSEA in the germline V gene. V lost 4 bases and J lost 0, with 9 bases in between. CDR3 bases: TGCAGCGTTGCGGGCACTTTGAACACTGAAGCTTTCTTT. It yields the protein CSVAGTLNTEAFF.

There are many counts of this clonotype. The chain combines TRBV5-1 with TRBJ2-1, with 14 positions matching TRBD2. Germline CDR1 reads SGHRS; CDR2 reads YFSETQ. V lost 6 bases, J lost 5 bases, and 7 bases stayed unmatched. This CDR3 contains 16 residues. The CDR3 DNA is TGCGCCAGCACGGGACTAGCGGGAGTGAGCGACAATGAGCAGTTCTTC. It yields the protein CASTGLAGVSDNEQFF.

The V and J genes are TRBV24-1 and TRBJ2-2, with 7 bases matching TRBD1. Germline V gives CDR1 KGHDR, CDR2 SFDVKD. J gave up 0 bases and V 3 bases, and 3 bases lay outside the gene matches. The length of the CDR3 is 16 residues. The CDR3 spells CATSDGDSPNTGELFF. CDR3 coding DNA: TGTGCCACCAGTGATGGGGACAGCCCGAACACCGGGGAGCTGTTTTTT.

This chain links TRBV4-3 with TRBJ2-3; no firm D call. The CDR3 has 14 residues. Germline values: CDR1 LGHNA, CDR2 YSLEER. The V end lost 0 bases, the J end lost 2 bases, and 6 bases lay between the germline ends. CDR3 protein: CASSQDIYTDTQYF. In DNA, the CDR3 is TGCGCCAGCAGCCAAGATATTTACACAGATACGCAGTATTTT.

There are a few counts of this clonotype. The rearrangement links TRBV12-3 or TRBV12-4 to TRBJ2-5, with D maybe TRBD1 (6 bases). The V end lost 4 bases, the J end lost 1 base, and 13 bases lay between the germline ends. This CDR3 comprises 15 residues. The CDR3 DNA reads as TGTGCCAGCAGTTCCTTAGACAGGACCCAAGAGACCCAGTACTTC. Translation: CASSSLDRTQETQYF.

This clonotype was seen a few times. The genes are TRBV7-2 and TRBJ2-2; either TRBD1 or TRBD2 may supply D (5 bases each). V gave up 5 bases and J gave up 2 bases, with 15 bases separating them. The germline V gene has CDR1 SGHTA and CDR2 FQGNSA. CDR3 length equals 16 residues. The CDR3 region has the DNA TGTGCCAGCAGCCCCTATGGGGGTATCAACACCGGGGAGCTGTTTTTT. This sequence encodes CASSPYGGINTGELFF. Full variable domain (missing parts from reference TRBV7-2 and TRBJ2-2): GAGVSQSPSNKVTEKGKDVELRCDPISGHTALYWYRQSLGQGLEFLIYFQGNSAPDKSGLPSDRFSAERTGGSVSTLTIQRTQQEDSAVYLCASSPYGGINTGELFFGEGSRLTVL.

Only a few counts were recorded for this clonotype. The rearrangement links TRBV28 to TRBJ1-2; no definite D call. The germline V gene has CDR1 MDHEN and CDR2 SYDVKM. The CDR3 is 13 residues long. Trimming left V 4 bases short and J 4 bases short, with 10 bases between. The CDR3 protein is CASSSGFAYGYTF. The DNA for the CDR3 is TGTGCCAGCAGTTCCGGCTTTGCCTATGGCTACACCTTC.

Only a few counts were recorded for this clonotype. The rearrangement joins TRBV5-1 to TRBJ2-7, with 8 nucleotides matching TRBD1. With V trimmed by 1 base and J by 4 bases, 10 bases remained unmatched. CDR3 length equals 16 residues. The V gene's germline CDR1 is SGHRS and CDR2 YFSETQ. The DNA of the CDR3 is TGCGCCAGCAGCTTGCGCGGTTCAGGGGGCTTGTACGAGCAGTACTTC. As protein: CASSLRGSGGLYEQYF.

V and J are TRBV13 and TRBJ2-3; D not certain. This CDR3 spans 15 amino acids. Germline loops: CDR1 PRHDT, CDR2 FYEKMQ (reference sequence). Trimming pared 2 bases from V and 6 bases from J, leaving 15 bases between. The CDR3 reads CASSLHRVLKDTQYF. CDR3 nucleotides: TGTGCCAGCAGCTTACATCGGGTCCTCAAGGATACGCAGTATTTT.

CDR3 bases: TGCGCCAGCAGCCCCGAGCGGGGGGCTTCCTACGAGCAGTACTTC. Translating it yields CASSPERGASYEQYF. This rearrangement joins TRBV5-1 to TRBJ2-7; 9 positions match TRBD2. CDR3 length: 15 residues. Germline V gives CDR1 SGHRS, CDR2 YFSETQ. Trimming took 4 bases from V and 1 from J; bases not matched to a gene: 6.

The chain uses TRBV5-1 and TRBJ2-3, with 12 bases fitting TRBD2. The CDR3 contains 18 residues. Trimming took 2 bases from V and 3 from J; bases not matched to a gene: 10. Per the germline V gene, CDR1 is SGHRS and CDR2 is YFSETQ. CDR3 DNA: TGCGCCAGCAGCTTCCTAGCGGGGGGGCTTGTTTTTACAGATACGCAGTATTTT. Translated: CASSFLAGGLVFTDTQYF.